Below, one TCR beta chain is given with its context. Its antigen is not identified. The junction does not match germline at one end; this may be a read error. RNA was extracted from bulk tissue without any cell sorting. This non-tumor lung sample came from over 3 cm beyond the tumor edge. Between August and November 2014, newly diagnosed, chemotherapy-naive lung cancer patients underwent thoracic surgery in China. The record originates from a study of tumor and adjacent non-tumor tissue in lung cancer. Germline loops: CDR1 SGHKS, CDR2 YYEKEE (reference sequence). There are 17 residues in the CDR3. Findings and limits, study-wide: Significantly higher TCR diversity was found in tumor than normal lung.

Three rounds of nested PCR, following a modified ARM-PCR protocol, produced the TCRbeta library. Each CDR3 protein gets one entry after TCRdb re-called the multiplex PCR reads with MiXCR. The table includes roughly 74,000 distinct CDR3 sequences, over 65% detected once. The chain uses TRBV5-5 and TRBJ2-6; D is unresolved. The sequence derives from a man in his sixties or seventies with non-small cell lung cancer. The sequenced material came from distant non-tumor lung tissue. As DNA, the CDR3 is TGTGCCAGCAGCTTGGCCGATAGATTCTCTGAGGCCAACGTCCTGACCTTC. Amino acids: CASSLADRFSEANVLTF. The full variable domain, its missing parts supplied by reference TRBV5-5 and TRBJ2-6, is DAGVTQSPTHLIKTRGQQVTLRCSPISGHKSVSWYQQVLGQGPQFIFQYYEKEERGRGNFPDRFSARQFPNYSSELNVNALLLGDSALYLCASSLADRFSEANVLTFGAGSRLTVL.